Below, 29 T cell receptor beta chains from the same sample are listed, as sequenced in a study of shared clonotypes between healthy human individuals (dated by TCRdb to 2020 to 2022). CD8 naive samples were obtained by positive selection for CCR7 among CD45RO-negative cells, yielding a CD45RA+CCR7+ population from which TemRA cells were excluded. Preparation of the library involved the immunoSEQ multiplex PCR assay. TCRdb limited this immuneACCESS table to in-frame rearrangements with V and J called. A share of clones is missing; checked studies link under half to unresolved V genes, and the rest is unexplained. The sample includes about 2 million clones, with around 96% observed a single time. The ten largest clones add up to 0.85% to 1.3% of the sample. Sequencing was carried out using naive CD8+ T cells sorted from blood. The cell subset or site label corresponds to: CD45RA+CCR7+. These receptors originate from a young man in good health.

The gene calls are TRBV9 and TRBJ2-3; 9 bases align to TRBD1. The trim removed 5 bases at V and 3 bases at J, leaving 10 bases unmatched. The germline V gene encodes CDR1 SGDLS and CDR2 YYNGEE. The CDR3 extends over 16 amino acids. CDR3 amino acids: CASRFNRGLGTDTQYF. CDR3 bases: TGTGCCAGCAGATTTAACAGGGGGCTGGGGACAGATACGCAGTATTTT.

For this clone: Additional DNA sequences in this sample encode the identical CDR3. The rearrangement uses TRBV10-3 and TRBJ1-1, with 8 bases identical to TRBD1. This CDR3 is 13 amino acids long. Germline V lookup: CDR1 ENHRY, CDR2 SYGVKD. V dropped 6 bases and J dropped 3; count of bases not matched to a gene: 3. CDR3: CAIRKTGDTEAFF. CDR3 coding DNA: TGTGCCATCAGGAAGACAGGGGACACTGAAGCTTTCTTT.

In its sample, this clone was seen once. V gene TRBV4-3 combines with J gene TRBJ2-7, with 10 positions matching TRBD2. Trimming removed 3 bases from V and 3 bases from J; junction bases left unmatched: 8. The CDR3 length is 16 residues. Germline CDR1 is LGHNA and CDR2 is YSLEER. CDR3 residues: CASSQALGLASYEQYF. The CDR3, as DNA: TGCGCCAGCAGCCAGGCTCTGGGACTAGCGAGCTACGAGCAGTACTTC.

The rearrangement joins TRBV11-2 to TRBJ2-7; 14 bases fit TRBD2. The CDR3 consists of 16 residues. With 5 bases clipped from V and 2 bases from J, the junction kept 5 bases outside the gene matches. Germline CDR1 SGHAT, CDR2 FQNNGV. In DNA form, the CDR3 reads TGTGCCAGCAGCCTCCCGGGACTAGCGGGAGCCTACGAGCAGTACTTC. It is translated as CASSLPGLAGAYEQYF.

The V gene is TRBV19, the J gene TRBJ1-5; TRBD1 aligns across 7 bases. V was clipped by 6 bases and J by 5 bases; unmatched bases: 7. This CDR3 spans 14 amino acids. From germline, CDR1 is LNHDA and CDR2 SQIVND (reference sequence). The chain's CDR3 is CASRDRNFDQPQHF. For the CDR3, the DNA is TGTGCCAGTAGGGACAGGAACTTTGATCAGCCCCAGCATTTT.

The V and J genes are TRBV6-1 and TRBJ2-5; D perhaps matches TRBD2 (5 bases). Trimming removed 2 bases at V and 9 bases at J, with 16 bases between. The CDR3 length is 14 residues. Germline CDR1 is MNHNS and CDR2 is SASEGT. CDR3 region: CASSEHGEWMPQYF. As DNA, the CDR3 is TGTGCCAGCAGTGAACACGGGGAGTGGATGCCCCAGTACTTC.

V is TRBV4-3 and J is TRBJ1-5; possibly TRBD1 for D (6 bases). With 2 bases removed from V and 10 bases from J, the gap between germline ends came to 18 bases. The germline gives CDR1 LGHNA, CDR2 YSLEER. The CDR3 has 15 amino acids. CDR3 region: CASSQSVDSLRPQHF. The CDR3 bases are TGCGCCAGCAGCCAATCAGTGGACAGCTTGAGACCCCAGCATTTT.

About this clone: One end of the junction varies from germline; a read error may be responsible. The chain is built from TRBV4-1 and TRBJ1-2; TRBD1 matches at 9 bases. The germline V gene encodes CDR1 MGHRA and CDR2 YSYEKL. The length of the CDR3 is 16 residues. CDR3 DNA sequence: TGCGCCAGCAGCCAAGACCCCCCCGGACAGGGGTATGTCTACACCTTC. It translates to CASSQDPPGQGYVYTF.

The chain links TRBV28 to TRBJ2-7; D is uncertain. CDR3 size: 16 residues. Germline V gives CDR1 MDHEN, CDR2 SYDVKM. The V gene lost 2 bases and the J gene lost 5 bases, with 19 bases spanning the gap. The CDR3 DNA is TGTGCCAGCAGTTTACCCGAGAGCCCCCCCCTCCACGAGCAGTACTTC. As protein: CASSLPESPPLHEQYF.

This chain links TRBV7-9 with TRBJ1-1, with D possibly being TRBD1 (6 bases). V lost 3 bases and J 0 bases, leaving 11 bases between the germline ends. The CDR3 length is 15 residues. Looked up from germline, CDR1 is SEHNR and CDR2 is FQNEAQ (reference sequence). The chain's CDR3 is CASSLAGELNTEAFF. CDR3 in DNA: TGTGCCAGCAGCTTGGCAGGGGAATTGAACACTGAAGCTTTCTTT.

The chain employs TRBV4-3 and TRBJ2-5, with D perhaps assigned TRBD1 or TRBD2 (6 bases each). There are 15 residues in the CDR3. Germline V gene data show CDR1 as LGHNA and CDR2 as YSLEER. Trimming stripped 0 bases from V and 4 bases from J, with 12 bases between. The CDR3 region is CASSQDWGARETQYF. Written as DNA, the CDR3 is TGCGCCAGCAGCCAAGATTGGGGGGCCCGAGAGACCCAGTACTTC.

This clone was detected only once. This chain links TRBV10-3 with TRBJ2-7; D is possibly TRBD2 (6 bases). The germline CDR1 and CDR2 sequences are ENHRY and SYGVKD. The CDR3 spans 14 residues. The V end lost 4 bases, the J end lost 3 bases, and 13 bases lay between the germline ends. The CDR3 loop is CAISVSAGDYEQYF. CDR3 sequence (DNA): TGTGCCATCAGTGTGTCAGCGGGTGACTACGAGCAGTACTTC.

V gene TRBV19 combines with J gene TRBJ2-3; D is ambiguous. Trimming took 0 bases from V and 2 from J, leaving 12 bases between them. CDR1 is LNHDA and CDR2 is SQIVND in the germline V gene (reference sequence). The CDR3 consists of 16 residues. The CDR3 protein is CASSIDAQLLTDTQYF. CDR3 DNA: TGTGCCAGTAGTATAGACGCCCAGCTTCTCACAGATACGCAGTATTTT.

This chain connects TRBV11-2 to TRBJ1-3, with D uncertain. With 2 bases removed from V and 3 bases from J, the gap between germline ends came to 8 bases. The CDR3 has 14 amino acids. The V gene's germline CDR1 is SGHAT and CDR2 FQNNGV. The CDR3 loop is CASSLRLFGNTIYF. In DNA form, the CDR3 reads TGTGCCAGCAGCTTACGCCTTTTTGGAAACACCATATATTTT.

The chain recombines TRBV28 with TRBJ2-2; TRBD1 might be the D (6 bases). The V end was cut by 6 bases, the J end by 5 bases, with 13 bases between. Looked up from germline, CDR1 is MDHEN and CDR2 is SYDVKM. CDR3 length: 14 amino acids. The CDR3 protein is CASSHTGFTGELFF. Written as DNA, the CDR3 is TGTGCCAGCAGCCACACAGGGTTTACCGGGGAGCTGTTTTTT.

The chain is built from TRBV28 and TRBJ1-5, with D unclear. From germline, CDR1 is MDHEN and CDR2 SYDVKM. V was pared by 2 bases and J by 4 bases, with 6 bases between. The CDR3 is 13 amino acids. The CDR3 sequence: CASSLDTNQPQHF. The DNA for the CDR3 is TGTGCCAGCAGTTTAGATACGAATCAGCCCCAGCATTTT.

The rearrangement joins TRBV7-9 to TRBJ2-2, with 11 bases matching TRBD2. Germline assignment: CDR1 SEHNR and CDR2 FQNEAQ (reference sequence). The CDR3 is 16 residues long. V dropped 5 bases and J dropped 4; count of bases not matched to a gene: 6. The CDR3 DNA follows: TGTGCCAGCAGCCCCCGACTAGCGGGACCCACCGGGGAGCTGTTTTTT. Amino acid sequence: CASSPRLAGPTGELFF.

V usage is TRBV7-9 and J usage is TRBJ2-7; 14 positions match TRBD2. The CDR3 consists of 17 residues. V was pared by 5 bases and J by 2 bases, with 8 bases of the junction left unmatched. The germline gives CDR1 SEHNR, CDR2 FQNEAQ (reference sequence). The DNA for the CDR3 is TGTGCCAGCAGCGATCCGGGACTAGCGGGAGCGGCCTACGAGCAGTACTTC. It is translated as CASSDPGLAGAAYEQYF.

This clone was observed once. V usage is TRBV2 and J usage is TRBJ2-3; 10 bases map to TRBD2. CDR3 length: 16 residues. Trimming cost V 3 bases and J 5 bases; bases outside gene matches: 8. Germline V gene sequence: CDR1 SNHLY, CDR2 FYNNEI. The CDR3: CASSEASGSVGDTQYF. The CDR3 DNA follows: TGTGCCAGCAGTGAGGCTAGCGGGAGTGTAGGAGATACGCAGTATTTT.

This chain uses TRBV9 with TRBJ2-2, with TRBD2 as a possible D gene (5 bases). This CDR3 region has 13 residues. Germline V gene lookup returns CDR1 SGDLS and CDR2 YYNGEE. Trimming cost V 4 bases and J 7 bases, with 11 bases left between them. DNA of the CDR3: TGTGCCAGCAGCCTTTTCGGAGGCGGGGAGCTGTTTTTT. Encoded protein: CASSLFGGGELFF. Full variable domain (rest looked up from reference TRBV9 and TRBJ2-2): DSGVTQTPKHLITATGQRVTLRCSPRSGDLSVYWYQQSLDQGLQFLIQYYNGEERAKGNILERFSAQQFPDLHSELNLSSLELGDSALYFCASSLFGGGELFFGEGSRLTVL.

This chain connects TRBV6-1 to TRBJ2-7, with TRBD2 identical over 8 bases. The CDR3 is 14 residues long. The germline V gene has CDR1 MNHNS and CDR2 SASEGT. The V and J ends lost 7 bases and 2 bases, in that order; junction bases with no gene match: 7. The CDR3 DNA is TGTGCCAGCACATATAGCGGGGCCCCCTACGAGCAGTACTTC. It translates to CASTYSGAPYEQYF.

The chain combines TRBV11-2 with TRBJ1-4; D is unclear. This CDR3 is built from 15 residues. Trimming stripped 5 bases from V and 0 bases from J, with 10 bases between. CDR1 and CDR2 (germline): SGHAT, FQNNGV. The CDR3 DNA sequence: TGTGCCAGCAGCCGGGTTAGGGCAACTAATGAAAAACTGTTTTTT. It yields the protein CASSRVRATNEKLFF.

The CDR3 loop reads CASSPTTLNTEAFF. The CDR3 nucleotides are TGTGCCAGCAGCCCCACAACGTTGAACACTGAAGCTTTCTTT. The rearrangement links TRBV14 to TRBJ1-1, with D hard to call. This CDR3 contains 14 residues. V was cut by 4 bases and J by 0 bases, with 9 bases left in between. Germline V lookup: CDR1 SGHDN, CDR2 FVKESK. Using reference TRBV14 and TRBJ1-1 for the parts outside the CDR3, the full variable domain is EAGVTQFPSHSVIEKGQTVTLRCDPISGHDNLYWYRRVMGKEIKFLLHFVKESKQDESGMPNNRFLAERTGGTYSTLKVQPAELEDSGVYFCASSPTTLNTEAFFGQGTRLTVV.

This chain uses TRBV18 with TRBJ1-4; weak D call: TRBD1 (5 bases). The CDR3 is made up of 16 amino acids. Germline V gene data show CDR1 as KGHSH and CDR2 as LQKENI. V was clipped by 2 bases and J by 10 bases, with 20 bases between them. The CDR3 spells CASSPIMGPGIIKLFF. Here the CDR3 DNA reads TGTGCCAGCTCACCAATAATGGGACCGGGGATTATAAAACTGTTTTTT.

The V and J genes are TRBV10-2 and TRBJ1-2, with no clear D. The germline V and J ends were trimmed by 3 bases and 0 bases, with 11 bases remaining between them. Germline loops: CDR1 WSHSY, CDR2 SAAADI. This CDR3 has 15 amino acids. CDR3 nucleotides: TGCGCCAGCAGTGAACTGACTGAAGCTAACTATGGCTACACCTTC. Its protein product is CASSELTEANYGYTF.

Note on this clone: The same CDR3 can be traced to other DNA sequences in this sample. This chain connects TRBV10-3 to TRBJ2-5; 8 bases align to TRBD1. The J segment lost 5 bases and the V segment lost 6 bases, leaving 5 bases of the junction unmatched. The CDR3 covers 13 residues. The germline V gene has CDR1 ENHRY and CDR2 SYGVKD. The CDR3: CAISGQGGETQYF. The CDR3, as DNA: TGTGCCATCAGCGGACAGGGCGGTGAGACCCAGTACTTC.

The V call is TRBV5-4, the J call TRBJ2-7; 9 bases fit TRBD1. The CDR3 contains 16 residues. The V and J ends lost 0 bases and 3 bases, in that order; junction bases with no gene match: 7. Germline loops: CDR1 SGHNT, CDR2 YYREEE (reference sequence). The CDR3 DNA follows: TGTGCCAGCAGCTTGGGAGCCGGGACAGGGATCTACGAGCAGTACTTC. It codes for CASSLGAGTGIYEQYF.

The chain carries TRBV4-1 and TRBJ2-1, with D uncertain. The CDR3 consists of 14 residues. V lost 3 bases, J lost 1 base, and 7 bases lay in between. Germline V gene sequence: CDR1 MGHRA, CDR2 YSYEKL. CDR3 in DNA: TGCGCCAGCAGCCAGGGGATATCCTACAATGAGCAGTTCTTC. As protein: CASSQGISYNEQFF.

This rearrangement joins TRBV5-1 to TRBJ2-7, with D maybe TRBD1 (6 bases). The ends were cut back, 6 bases at V and 1 base at J, with 14 bases in the middle. Germline V lookup: CDR1 SGHRS, CDR2 YFSETQ. CDR3 length: 14 amino acids. The CDR3 DNA follows: TGCGCCAGCACCCAGGAACAGGGTTCCTACGAGCAGTACTTC. Protein product: CASTQEQGSYEQYF.